This TCR beta chain emerged from a study of beta chain features in type 1 diabetes (dated by TCRdb to 2016 to 2019). A note on the overall study: No differences in mean age, gender distribution, total cell number or subset yield were found between patients and healthy donors. A total of roughly 100 million sorted cells were examined across all samples, and the number of cells per subset was strongly correlated with RNA yield. In the study, recently diagnosed type 1 diabetes patients and matched healthy donors were compared on the TCRB repertoires of their sorted circulating CD4+ T cell subsets. Regulatory and stem cell-like memory subsets were isolated from only 8 patients and about 8 healthy donors, whereas naive and central memory subsets came from all 30 or so donors.

A note on this clone: Its cognate antigen has yet to be identified. Per-base qualities were not stored, and no clone one base away is much larger.

Each donor gave one peripheral blood draw, averaging about 100 mL, which was collected into heparinised tubes. Using a panel that included CD45RO, CCR7, CD25, CD127, CD95 and CD27, naive, central memory, regulatory and stem cell-like memory CD4+ T cells were sorted on a BD FACSAria II. Every sorted population had a purity above 98%. PBMCs were separated immediately by Lymphoprep density gradient centrifugation and were stained directly, without being cultured. To minimize batch effects, samples were stained and sorted in pairs, one healthy donor with one patient per experiment. What the work shows at the level of the full study, not this receptor alone: Only small numbers of individuals were included in the HLA sub-analyses, which left unresolved whether HLA type had any influence on TCRB rearrangement. Because cDNA rather than genomic DNA was sequenced, highly expressing activated cells could have been over-represented, although no difference in activation and CD3 levels was found between groups. Type 1 diabetes patients showed a moderate but significant shortening of TCRB CDR3 length in all four CD4+ subsets. Naive, central memory and regulatory TCRB repertoires appeared more similar among patients than among healthy donors. Shorter templates might be favored by PCR, yet because patient and control samples were amplified and corrected together, any such skew would affect both groups equally. Fewer insertions and more nucleotide deletions at VDJ recombination sites were observed in patients with type 1 diabetes, implying thymic rearrangement abnormalities.

The CDR3 goes from the cysteine to the phenylalanine over 15 residues. Only the CDR3 portion is preserved as DNA: 45 bases, with reading frame beginning at the first base. V loses 0 bases, J loses 1 base, and the germline ends lie 10 bases apart. Reading the germline V gene (reference sequence) gives CDR1 SGHNT and CDR2 YYREEE. All of the isolated RNA was reverse transcribed with the High Capacity cDNA Reverse Transcription Kit, so expressed TCRB transcripts were sequenced. Deep immunoSEQ sequencing was applied to naive, central memory and regulatory T cell samples, giving an average of roughly 3.5 million total reads per sample. Sorted cells were lysed in RLT buffer and RNA was extracted with DNase-treated RNeasy Micro or Mini kits, depending on cell number. To prevent cross-contamination, each cell subset was processed individually, whereas patient and healthy donor samples were processed jointly. TCRB sequences were amplified from cDNA with the immunoSEQ multiplex PCR, producing 87-bp fragments spanning the CDR3 region. The amplicons were sequenced using the Illumina HiSeq platform. In the authors' own workflow: Synthetic template baselines were used to correct PCR bias computationally, reads within Hamming distance 2 were collapsed together, and singletons that could not be merged were discarded. Reads were aligned against IMGT so that V, D and J genes, CDR3 length and insertions or deletions at six rearrangement sites could be assigned. Within each subset, clonotype counts were normalized to the number of sorted cells before true diversity and Gini coefficients were calculated with the tcR R package. The overlap coefficient, calculated on TCRB nucleotide sequences, was used to measure repertoire sharing. Out-of-frame TCRB sequences from naive cells were analyzed as a proxy for the pre-selection repertoire. TCRdb took this table from immuneACCESS and kept in-frame rearrangements with V and J called. Such tables lack part of the clones; where checked against another copy, unresolved V genes explain under half of the gap, and the rest is unexplained. The D gene and trimming were derived from the DNA, and the V and J assignments and clone size from that table. This sample comprises hundreds of thousands of clones, roughly a sixth of them detected only once. The ten largest clones represent 0.02% to 0.025% of the sample.

The clonotype originates from a woman aged 18-29 years in good health. Specimen: naive CD4+ T cells from blood. Interpreted using the paper, the cell subset or site label stands for: true naive CD4+ T cells. The rearrangement combines TRBV5-4 with TRBJ1-1, with no confident D gene call. The DNA sequence follows: TGTGCCAGCAGCTTGGCGGCCCCGGGGAACACTGAAGCTTTCTTT. Its translation is CASSLAAPGNTEAFF.